These 12 T cell receptor beta chains were all obtained from the same sample, sequenced in a study of PD-1 blockade in classical Hodgkin lymphoma. Every patient relapsed after autologous stem cell transplantation, and brentuximab vedotin exposure varied. Magnetic negative selection of thawed PBMCs was the method by which CD4+ T cells were purified. Profiling relied on immunoSEQ multiplex PCR, and the TCRdb table lists in-frame clones only, not all of them. The repertoire holds tens of thousands of clones, with 85% as singletons. Source: CD4+ T cells from blood, taken at baseline. The receptors here all came from a human donor with classical Hodgkin lymphoma.

The rearrangement uses TRBV19 and TRBJ2-7, with a tentative D call TRBD2 (6 bases). Germline CDR1 is LNHDA and CDR2 is SQIVND (reference sequence). The CDR3 has 15 amino acids. V dropped 6 bases and J dropped 0 bases, with 15 bases sitting between them. The CDR3 DNA sequence: TGTGCCAGTAGCCTCCACGACGGGAGCTCCTACGAGCAGTACTTC. It translates to CASSLHDGSSYEQYF.

The rearrangement links TRBV5-5 to TRBJ2-5; no clear D. This CDR3 comprises 17 residues. V lost 1 base and J lost 0, with 16 bases in between. Germline CDR1 is SGHKS and CDR2 is YYEKEE (reference sequence). The CDR3 nucleotides are TGTGCCAGCAGCTTGTCAATTGGAGATCAATACCAAGAGACCCAGTACTTC. As protein: CASSLSIGDQYQETQYF.

The chain is built from TRBV5-1 and TRBJ1-1, with D maybe TRBD1 (5 bases). Germline CDR1 SGHRS, CDR2 YFSETQ. The CDR3 covers 15 residues. V lost 4 bases, J lost 1 base, and 14 bases lay in between. CDR3 sequence: CASSPRTSENTEAFF. As DNA, the CDR3 is TGCGCCAGCAGCCCAAGGACATCAGAGAACACTGAAGCTTTCTTT.

The J gene is TRBJ1-2, the V gene TRBV7-9; 8 bases are a match to TRBD1. Germline V gives CDR1 SEHNR, CDR2 FQNEAQ (reference sequence). The CDR3 contains 15 residues. The trim removed 3 bases at V and 4 bases at J, leaving 7 bases unmatched. As DNA, the CDR3 is TGTGCCAGCAGCTTGGAGACAGGGGAGGCCTATGGCTACACCTTC. Protein: CASSLETGEAYGYTF.

The gene calls are TRBV28 and TRBJ2-2; D possibly corresponds to TRBD2 (5 bases). The CDR3 loop spans 16 amino acids. The V and J ends lost 5 bases and 2 bases respectively, with 15 bases between them. CDR1 MDHEN and CDR2 SYDVKM come from the germline V gene. The CDR3 DNA follows: TGTGCCAGCAGTCCCCGAGGCGGACTCAACACCGGGGAGCTGTTTTTT. This sequence encodes CASSPRGGLNTGELFF.

The chain couples TRBV5-5 to TRBJ1-3; D might be TRBD1 (6 bases). The CDR3 contains 16 residues. Looked up from germline, CDR1 is SGHKS and CDR2 is YYEKEE (reference sequence). V lost 0 bases, J lost 3 bases, and 13 bases lay in between. DNA of the CDR3: TGTGCCAGCAGCTTGGTTACAGGGAATAATGGAAACACCATATATTTT. Protein: CASSLVTGNNGNTIYF.

The J gene is TRBJ1-1, the V gene TRBV5-4, with 11 bases aligning to TRBD1. The CDR3 totals 15 residues. V shed 3 bases and J 8 bases; nucleotides not matched to a gene: 9. Germline CDR1 and CDR2: SGHNT and YYREEE (reference sequence). CDR3 sequence reads: CASSSEWTGGREAFF. CDR3 in DNA: TGTGCCAGCAGCTCGGAGTGGACAGGGGGCCGGGAAGCTTTCTTT.

The chain has TRBV19 and TRBJ2-2; D is possibly TRBD1 or TRBD2 (5 bases each). CDR1 LNHDA and CDR2 SQIVND come from the germline V gene (reference sequence). This CDR3 has 15 amino acids. V shed 3 bases and J shed 2 bases, with 10 bases lying between them. Written as DNA, the CDR3 is TGTGCCAGTAGTATGAGGGGACCCAACACCGGGGAGCTGTTTTTT. Translated, it gives CASSMRGPNTGELFF.

The gene calls are TRBV7-2 and TRBJ1-2, with TRBD1 as a possible D gene (6 bases). With 3 bases removed from V and 4 bases from J, the gap between germline ends came to 9 bases. There are 13 residues in the CDR3. Germline V gene lookup returns CDR1 SGHTA and CDR2 FQGNSA. The CDR3 nucleotides read TGTGCCAGCAGCTTCACAGGGACCTATGGCTACACCTTC. This translates into CASSFTGTYGYTF.

The V gene is TRBV27, the J gene TRBJ2-3, with D maybe TRBD1 (6 bases). The CDR3 sequence is 16 residues long. The V gene lost 5 bases and the J gene lost 2 bases, with 17 bases spanning the gap. From germline, CDR1 is MNHEY and CDR2 SMNVEV (reference sequence). CDR3 DNA sequence: TGTGCCAGCAGTACAAACAGGGTTTTGATCACAGATACGCAGTATTTT. Protein: CASSTNRVLITDTQYF.

This chain connects TRBV4-1 to TRBJ1-1; D is perhaps TRBD1 (6 bases). V shed 0 bases and J shed 7 bases, with 15 bases lying between them. Germline assignment: CDR1 MGHRA and CDR2 YSYEKL. The CDR3 runs 15 residues. The CDR3 nucleotides are TGCGCCAGCAGCCAAGATAGTAGGACAGCTATTGAAGCTTTCTTT. It encodes CASSQDSRTAIEAFF.

This chain uses TRBV5-6 with TRBJ1-2; 11 bases agree with TRBD1. The CDR3 has 15 residues. Germline lookup yields CDR1 SGHDT and CDR2 YYEEEE. V lost 5 bases to trimming and J lost 8 bases; unmatched junction nucleotides: 11. CDR3 bases: TGTGCCAGCAGTTTCCGGGACAGGGGGATAGGGGGCTACACCTTC. Amino acid sequence: CASSFRDRGIGGYTF. Complete variable domain (other parts from reference TRBV5-6 and TRBJ1-2): DAGVTQSPTHLIKTRGQQVTLRCSPKSGHDTVSWYQQALGQGPQFIFQYYEEEERQRGNFPDRFSGHQFPNYSSELNVNALLLGDSALYLCASSFRDRGIGGYTFGSGTRLTVV.